The present T cell receptor (beta chain) was sequenced within a study of a mutant IDH1 vaccine in newly diagnosed glioma. Profiled with immunoSEQ multiplex PCR; TCRdb holds only in-frame clones, not every one. The sample carries some 46,000 clones, around 92% recorded once. Described time point: week 35, safety follow-up. Every vaccination contained 300 ug of the mutant IDH1 20-mer peptide and was paired with topical imiquimod. Donors had new IDH1-mutant astrocytomas of WHO grade 3 or 4 (ATRX-lost). V lost 3 bases to trimming and J lost 2 bases, with 12 bases between them. This CDR3 contains 15 residues. Germline V gene lookup returns CDR1 SGHDT and CDR2 YYEEEE. Regarding this clone: Antigen specificity is unknown.

The sequencing used PBMCs, collected from a glioma patient whose treatment included an IDH1 peptide vaccine. The J gene is TRBJ1-3, the V gene TRBV5-6; D is uncertain. The TCR originated in a man aged 50-59 years with glioma. The CDR3: CASSSKGLAGNTIYF. In nucleotides, the CDR3 is TGTGCCAGCAGCTCCAAAGGTTTGGCTGGAAACACCATATATTTT.